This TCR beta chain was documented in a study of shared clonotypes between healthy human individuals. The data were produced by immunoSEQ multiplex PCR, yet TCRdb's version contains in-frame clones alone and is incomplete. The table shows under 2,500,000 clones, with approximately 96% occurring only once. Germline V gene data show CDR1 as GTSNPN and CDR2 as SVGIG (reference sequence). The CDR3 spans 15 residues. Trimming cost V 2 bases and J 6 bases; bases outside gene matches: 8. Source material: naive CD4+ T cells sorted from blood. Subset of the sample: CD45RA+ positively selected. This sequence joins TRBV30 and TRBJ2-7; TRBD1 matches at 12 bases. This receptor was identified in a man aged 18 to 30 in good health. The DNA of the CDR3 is TGTGCCTGGAGTCGTCCGGGACAGGGGGCAGGCGAGCAGTACTTC. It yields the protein CAWSRPGQGAGEQYF.